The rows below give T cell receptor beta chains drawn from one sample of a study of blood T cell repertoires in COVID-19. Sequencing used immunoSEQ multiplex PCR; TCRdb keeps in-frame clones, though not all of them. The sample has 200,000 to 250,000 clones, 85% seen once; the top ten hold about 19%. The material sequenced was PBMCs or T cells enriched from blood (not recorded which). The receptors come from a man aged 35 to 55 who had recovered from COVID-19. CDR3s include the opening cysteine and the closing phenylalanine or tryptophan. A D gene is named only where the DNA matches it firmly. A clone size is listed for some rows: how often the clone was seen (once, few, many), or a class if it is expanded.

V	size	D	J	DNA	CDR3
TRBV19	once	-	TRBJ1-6	TGTGCCAGTAGTATAGGGGGAGGCTCTTATAATTCACCCCTCCACTTT	CASSIGGGSYNSPLHF
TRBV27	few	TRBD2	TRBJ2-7	TGTGCCAGCAGTTCTGGCCTAGCGGGCACCTACGAGCAGTACTTC	CASSSGLAGTYEQYF
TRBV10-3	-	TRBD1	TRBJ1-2	TGTGCCATCAGTGAGTCAGGCAGGGGGGTCTATGGCTACACCTTC	CAISESGRGVYGYTF
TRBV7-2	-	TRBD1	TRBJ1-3	TGTGCCAGCAGCTTAGTTGGACAGGGCTCTGGAAACACCATATATTTT	CASSLVGQGSGNTIYF
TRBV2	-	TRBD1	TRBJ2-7	TGTGCCAGCAACAAGGACAGGGACGTCTACGAGCAGTACTTC	CASNKDRDVYEQYF
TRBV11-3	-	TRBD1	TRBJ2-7	TGTGCCAGCAGCTTTGGCACAGGGGAGATTCGGGAGCAGTACTTC	CASSFGTGEIREQYF
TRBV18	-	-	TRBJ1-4	TGTGCCAGCTCACCTTTACAGGGACCTAATGAAAAACTGTTTTTT	CASSPLQGPNEKLFF
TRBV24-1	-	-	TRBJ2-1	TGTGCCACCGCCGGGACTCACAGCGATGAGCAGTTCTTC	CATAGTHSDEQFF
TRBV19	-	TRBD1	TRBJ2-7	TGTGCCAGTAGTGCGGGACAGGGCTCCGAGCAGTACTTC	CASSAGQGSEQYF
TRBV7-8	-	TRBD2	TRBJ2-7	TGTGCCAGCAGCTTATTGACTACCCCGGGGGGAGGCCCCTACGAGCAGTACTTC	CASSLLTTPGGGPYEQYF
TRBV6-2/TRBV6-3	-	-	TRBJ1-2	TGTGCCAGCAGTACGCTCGAGGTCCAGAACTATGGCTACACCTTC	CASSTLEVQNYGYTF
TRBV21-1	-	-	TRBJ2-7	TGTGCCAGCAGCAAAGTGGCAGCCTACGAGCAGTACTTC	CASSKVAAYEQYF
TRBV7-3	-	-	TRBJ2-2	TGTGCCAGCAGCTTATTGGCCAACACCGGGGAGCTGTTTTTT	CASSLLANTGELFF
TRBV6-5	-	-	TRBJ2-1	TGTGCCAGCAGTTACTCGTTACTATTAAATGAGCAGTTCTTC	CASSYSLLLNEQFF
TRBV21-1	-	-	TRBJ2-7	TGTGCCAGCAGCTTGAAGACCGGGACAGGGGTCTCCTACGAGCAGTACTTC	CASSLKTGTGVSYEQYF
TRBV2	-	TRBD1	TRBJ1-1	TGTGCCAGCAGTGAGACAGGGAGGAACACTGAAGCTTTCTTT	CASSETGRNTEAFF
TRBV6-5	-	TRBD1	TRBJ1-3	TGTGCCAGCAGTTACTCGGACAGGGGCGAAAACACCATATATTTT	CASSYSDRGENTIYF
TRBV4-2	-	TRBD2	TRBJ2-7	TGTGCCAGCAGCCCCCTGGACAGCGGGAGCGAGCAGTACTTC	CASSPLDSGSEQYF
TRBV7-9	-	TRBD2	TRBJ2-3	TGTGCCAGCAGCCCCCGACTAGCGGCGAGCGGAGGAGATACGCAGTATTTT	CASSPRLAASGGDTQYF
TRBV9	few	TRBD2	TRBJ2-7	TGTGCCAGCAGCGACCCGGGACTAGCGGGAGAGGGATCCTACGAGCAGTACTTC	CASSDPGLAGEGSYEQYF
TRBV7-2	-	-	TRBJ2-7	TGTGCCAGCAGCTTAGCGTCGGGAATCGGCTACGAGCAGTACTTC	CASSLASGIGYEQYF
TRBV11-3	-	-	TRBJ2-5	TGTGCCAGCAGCCTTGCGACAGACCAAGAGACCCAGTACTTC	CASSLATDQETQYF
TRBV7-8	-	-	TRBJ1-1	TGTGCCAGCAGCTTAGCGGGGGCTGGTACTGAAGCTTTCTTT	CASSLAGAGTEAFF
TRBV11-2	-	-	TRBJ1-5	TGTGCCAGCAGCTTAGGCGTTTATCAGCCCCAGCATTTT	CASSLGVYQPQHF
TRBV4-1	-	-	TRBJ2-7	TGCGCCAGCAGCCATACGACAGGTAGCTCCTACGAGCAGTACTTC	CASSHTTGSSYEQYF
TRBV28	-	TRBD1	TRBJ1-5	TGTGCCAGCAGTTCCGCCGGGACAGGGAATCAGCCCCAGCATTTT	CASSSAGTGNQPQHF
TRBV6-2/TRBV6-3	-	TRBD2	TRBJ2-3	TGTGCCAGCAGTTACAAGCGGAGCGGGGTAGGGTCAGATACGCAGTATTTT	CASSYKRSGVGSDTQYF
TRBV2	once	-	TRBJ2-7	TGTGCCAGCAGTGACAGCCGGGACTACGAGCAGTACTTC	CASSDSRDYEQYF
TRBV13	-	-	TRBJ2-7	TGTGCCAGCAGCTTCAGCTACGAGCAGTACTTC	CASSFSYEQYF
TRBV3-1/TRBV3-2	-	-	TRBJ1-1	TGTGCCAGCAGCCGTCTCTCTGTTGGGGCGAACACTGAAGCTTTCTTT	CASSRLSVGANTEAFF
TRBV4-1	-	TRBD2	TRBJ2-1	TGCGCCAGCAGCCAAGAGGGACTAGCAAGTGAGCAGTTCTTC	CASSQEGLASEQFF
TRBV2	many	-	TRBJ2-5	TGTGCCAGCAGTGAACAGGGGTTTCAAGAGACCCAGTACTTC	CASSEQGFQETQYF
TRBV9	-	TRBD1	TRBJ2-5	TGTGCCAGCAGCCCCGGGACAGGGGGCACAGAGACCCAGTACTTC	CASSPGTGGTETQYF
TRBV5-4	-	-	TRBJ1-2	TGTGCCAGCAGCATGGACAGATCAGTAAATCTAGGCTACACCTTC	CASSMDRSVNLGYTF
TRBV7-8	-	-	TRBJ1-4	TGTGCCAGCACCGGACTAACCACTAATGAAAAACTGTTTTTT	CASTGLTTNEKLFF
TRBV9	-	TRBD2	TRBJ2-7	TGTGCCAGCAGCGTAGGGAGCGGGGGCTCCTACGAGCAGTACTTC	CASSVGSGGSYEQYF
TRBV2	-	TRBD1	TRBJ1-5	TGTGCCAGCAAGAACCGACAGGGGGAAAGCAATCAGCCCCAGCATTTT	CASKNRQGESNQPQHF
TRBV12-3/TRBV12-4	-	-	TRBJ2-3	TGTGCCAGCACCCTGAGAGGTACAGATACGCAGTATTTT	CASTLRGTDTQYF
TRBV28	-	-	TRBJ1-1	TGTGCCAGCAGGCGGGGACCCGAAGCTTTCTTT	CASRRGPEAFF
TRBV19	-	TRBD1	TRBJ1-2	TGTGCCACGCGACGGACAGGGGGCGACTATGGCTACACCTTC	CATRRTGGDYGYTF
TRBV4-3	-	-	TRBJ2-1	TGCGCCAGCAGCCAAGGGATAGCGGCCGACTTTTACAATGAGCAGTTCTTC	CASSQGIAADFYNEQFF
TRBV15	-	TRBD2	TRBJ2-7	TGTGCCACCAGCAGAGATGGCGGGAGGGGTGGCTACGAGCAGTACTTC	CATSRDGGRGGYEQYF
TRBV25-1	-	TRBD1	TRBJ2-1	TGTGCCAGCAGTGACGACAGGGGGCTTCGCAATGAGCAGTTCTTC	CASSDDRGLRNEQFF
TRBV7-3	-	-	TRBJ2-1	TGTGCCAGCAGCGCGGGCCTCACCTGGGGTGAGCAGTTCTTC	CASSAGLTWGEQFF
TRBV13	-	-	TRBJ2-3	TGTGCCAGCAGCTCCAGGGCAGGGGTTGCAGATACGCAGTATTTT	CASSSRAGVADTQYF
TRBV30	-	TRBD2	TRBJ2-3	TGTGCCTCCGCGTATAGCGGGATGACAGATACGCAGTATTTT	CASAYSGMTDTQYF
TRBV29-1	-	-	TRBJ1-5	TGCAGCGCCGGGACAACCAATGGGCTCCAGCATTTT	CSAGTTNGLQHF
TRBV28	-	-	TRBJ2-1	TGTGCCAGCATCTCAGGGGAAAGGTCCTACAATGAGCAGTTCTTC	CASISGERSYNEQFF
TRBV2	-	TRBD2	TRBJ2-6	TGTGCCAGCAGCGTCAGCGGGAGTGGAGGTGGGGCCAACGTCCTGACTTTC	CASSVSGSGGGANVLTF
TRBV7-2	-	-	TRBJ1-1	TGTGCCAGCACCTCGTTAATGAACACTGAAGCTTTCTTT	CASTSLMNTEAFF
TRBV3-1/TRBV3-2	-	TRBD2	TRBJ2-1	TGTGCCAGCAGCTCAAGAGGGGGCGGGAGGGACAATGAGCAGTTCTTC	CASSSRGGGRDNEQFF
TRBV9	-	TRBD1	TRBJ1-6	TGTGCCAGCAGCGCGGATCCAGGGGGCATATCCTATAATTCACCCCTCCACTTT	CASSADPGGISYNSPLHF
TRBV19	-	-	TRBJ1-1	TGTGCCAGTACCTGGGGGGGCTGGGACACTGAAGCTTTCTTT	CASTWGGWDTEAFF
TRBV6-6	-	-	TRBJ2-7	TGTGCCAGCAGTACCCTTACAGGGAACCCTTACGAGCAGTACTTC	CASSTLTGNPYEQYF
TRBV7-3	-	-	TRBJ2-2	TGTGCCAGCAGCTTAAAGTCGGCAGGGTTGGGGACCGGGGAGCTGTTTTTT	CASSLKSAGLGTGELFF
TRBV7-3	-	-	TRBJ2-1	TGTGCCAGCAGCTATGACTCAGCATCCTACAATGAGCAGTTCTTC	CASSYDSASYNEQFF
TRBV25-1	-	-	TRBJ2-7	TGTGCCAGCAGTGAGAGGGGACACCTATCCTACGAGCAGTACTTC	CASSERGHLSYEQYF
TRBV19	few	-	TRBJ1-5	TGTGCCAGTAACCTACAGGGAGGGACCAATCAGCCCCAGCATTTT	CASNLQGGTNQPQHF